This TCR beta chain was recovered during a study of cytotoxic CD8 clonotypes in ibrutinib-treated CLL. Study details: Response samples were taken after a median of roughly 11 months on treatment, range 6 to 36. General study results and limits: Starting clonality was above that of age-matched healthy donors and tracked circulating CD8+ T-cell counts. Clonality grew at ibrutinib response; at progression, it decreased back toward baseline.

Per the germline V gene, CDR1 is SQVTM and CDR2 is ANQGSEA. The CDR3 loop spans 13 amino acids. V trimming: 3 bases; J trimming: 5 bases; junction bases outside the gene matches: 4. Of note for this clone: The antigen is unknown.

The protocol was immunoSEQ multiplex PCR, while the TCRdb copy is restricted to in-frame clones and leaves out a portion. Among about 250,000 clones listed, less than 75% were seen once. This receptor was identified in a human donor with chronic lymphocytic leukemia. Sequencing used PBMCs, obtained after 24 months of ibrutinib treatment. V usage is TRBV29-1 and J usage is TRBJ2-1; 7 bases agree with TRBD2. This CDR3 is CSVEGGTDNEQFF. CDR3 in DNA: TGCAGCGTTGAGGGGGGGACGGACAATGAGCAGTTCTTC.